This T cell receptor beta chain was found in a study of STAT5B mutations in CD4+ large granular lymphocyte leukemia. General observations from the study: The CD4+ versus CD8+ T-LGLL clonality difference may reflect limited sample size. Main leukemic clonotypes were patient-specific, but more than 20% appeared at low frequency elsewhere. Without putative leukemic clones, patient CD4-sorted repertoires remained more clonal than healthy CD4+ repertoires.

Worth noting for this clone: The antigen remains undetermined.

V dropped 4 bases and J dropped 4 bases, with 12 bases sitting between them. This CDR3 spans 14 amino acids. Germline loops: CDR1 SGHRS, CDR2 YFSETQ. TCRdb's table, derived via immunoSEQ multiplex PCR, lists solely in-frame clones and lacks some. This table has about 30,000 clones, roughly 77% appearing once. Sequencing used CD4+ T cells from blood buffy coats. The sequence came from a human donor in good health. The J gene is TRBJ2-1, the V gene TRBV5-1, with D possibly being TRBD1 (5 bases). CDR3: CASSLGQGYNEQFF. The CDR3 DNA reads TGCGCCAGCAGCCTAGGACAAGGGTACAATGAGCAGTTCTTC.